The 20 T cell receptor beta chains given below trace back to one sample, sequenced in a study of cytomegalovirus exposure and HLA in healthy donors. Primers for the PCR totalled 60 Vbeta and 13 Jbeta. TCRdb's copy holds only in-frame clones and misses some; the assay was immunoSEQ multiplex PCR. Among 150,000 to 200,000 clones listed, around 78% were seen once. The specimen was PBMCs. The receptors were gathered from a woman in her thirties in good health and CMV-seropositive.

The chain recombines TRBV5-4 with TRBJ1-2; D uncertain. Trimming took 3 bases from V and 6 from J, leaving 18 bases between them. Germline V gene data show CDR1 as SGHNT and CDR2 as YYREEE (reference sequence). The CDR3 loop spans 15 amino acids. The CDR3 DNA follows: TGTGCCAGCAGCTCTCAGGAGGGAAGGTGGCATGGCTACACCTTC. The encoded protein is CASSSQEGRWHGYTF.

This clone has a handful of counts. Germline is not matched at one junction end, which may reflect a read error. The chain couples TRBV7-9 to TRBJ1-6; perhaps TRBD1 as D (5 bases). This CDR3 has 16 residues. Germline V gene sequence: CDR1 SEHNR, CDR2 FQNEAQ (reference sequence). CDR3 amino acids: CSSSPGLLGGNSPLHF. As DNA, the CDR3 is TGTTCCAGCAGTCCGGGCCTTTTGGGGGGTAATTCACCCCTCCACTTT.

The gene calls are TRBV30 and TRBJ2-2; 9 nucleotides align to TRBD1. Germline V gene data show CDR1 as GTSNPN and CDR2 as SVGIG (reference sequence). This CDR3 is 14 amino acids long. V lost 4 bases, J lost 6 bases, and 6 bases stayed unmatched. The CDR3 DNA reads TGTGCCTGGATGGGGACAGGGCGCGCCGGGGAGCTGTTTTTT. This translates into CAWMGTGRAGELFF.

V gene TRBV19 combines with J gene TRBJ2-3; weak D call: TRBD2 (5 bases). CDR3 length equals 14 residues. Germline V gene data show CDR1 as LNHDA and CDR2 as SQIVND (reference sequence). Deletions cut 5 bases from V and 5 bases from J, with 14 bases between. The DNA of the CDR3 is TGTGCCAGTAGTTTGGGCCTAGAGGGAGATACGCAGTATTTT. Translated: CASSLGLEGDTQYF.

The V and J genes are TRBV7-2 and TRBJ1-2, with TRBD1 matching 8 bases. From germline, CDR1 is SGHTA and CDR2 FQGNSA. The junction had 6 bases not matched to a gene; V was cut back by 1 base and J by 5 bases. The CDR3 has 15 residues. CDR3 protein: CASSLDQGAGYGYTF. The DNA for the CDR3 is TGTGCCAGCAGCTTAGACCAGGGGGCGGGGTATGGCTACACCTTC. The full variable domain, rest sourced from reference TRBV7-2 and TRBJ1-2, is GAGVSQSPSNKVTEKGKDVELRCDPISGHTALYWYRQSLGQGLEFLIYFQGNSAPDKSGLPSDRFSAERTGGSVSTLTIQRTQQEDSAVYLCASSLDQGAGYGYTFGSGTRLTVV.

The rearrangement joins TRBV7-2 to TRBJ2-3; unclear D gene. Per germline, CDR1 SGHTA and CDR2 FQGNSA. The V and J ends lost 2 bases and 4 bases respectively, with 16 bases between them. The CDR3 length is 16 residues. In nucleotides, the CDR3 is TGTGCCAGCAGCTTATCCGGCGGTTACCTGCCAGATACGCAGTATTTT. This gives the protein CASSLSGGYLPDTQYF.

The rearrangement joins TRBV6-5 to TRBJ1-4; TRBD1 matches at 8 bases. J was trimmed by 8 bases and V by 2 bases; bases with no gene match: 7. CDR3 length: 15 residues. In germline, CDR1 is MNHEY, CDR2 SVGAGI. CDR3 residues: CASSYRAGGKEKLFF. In nucleotides, the CDR3 is TGTGCCAGCAGTTACCGGGCAGGGGGCAAGGAAAAACTGTTTTTT.

The chain is built from TRBV2 and TRBJ1-1; 7 bases agree with TRBD1. Germline V CDR1 and CDR2: SNHLY, FYNNEI. Losses at the gene ends were 2 bases for V and 0 bases for J; bases not matched to a gene: 15. The CDR3 has 19 amino acids. This CDR3 is CASSELGTDVLGVNTEAFF. The CDR3 DNA reads as TGTGCCAGCAGTGAACTGGGGACAGACGTCCTTGGGGTGAACACTGAAGCTTTCTTT.

The chain joins TRBV2 to TRBJ1-2, with 8 positions matching TRBD1. From germline, CDR1 is SNHLY and CDR2 FYNNEI. V was pared by 2 bases and J by 3 bases, with 2 bases of the junction left unmatched. The CDR3 sequence is 14 residues long. CDR3 region: CASSETGGYYGYTF. CDR3 in DNA: TGTGCCAGCAGTGAAACAGGGGGGTACTATGGCTACACCTTC.

The V and J genes are TRBV5-1 and TRBJ1-2; a weak D match, TRBD1 (5 bases). Trimming stripped 0 bases from V and 7 bases from J, with 10 bases between. The CDR3 contains 13 residues. The germline CDR1 and CDR2 sequences are SGHRS and YFSETQ. CDR3 nucleotides: TGCGCCAGCAGCTTGGAGGCAGGGTTTGGCTACACCTTC. Protein: CASSLEAGFGYTF.

The chain has TRBV7-8 and TRBJ2-7; D gene uncertain. The CDR3 is 13 amino acids. The V end lost 3 bases, the J end lost 2 bases, and 8 bases lay between the germline ends. Germline CDR1 and CDR2: SGHVS and FQNEAQ. The CDR3 region has the DNA TGTGCCAGCAGCTTCGAGGTACCCTACGAGCAGTACTTC. It encodes CASSFEVPYEQYF.

The table lists this clone with a count of one. The chain links TRBV5-1 to TRBJ1-1; TRBD1 might be the D (6 bases). The V end was cut by 0 bases, the J end by 4 bases, with 13 bases between. The length of the CDR3 is 15 residues. CDR1 is SGHRS and CDR2 is YFSETQ in the germline V gene. Here the CDR3 reads CASSLGAGAGTEAFF. The CDR3 DNA reads TGCGCCAGCAGCTTGGGTGCAGGGGCGGGCACTGAAGCTTTCTTT. Looking up the rest from reference TRBV5-1 and TRBJ1-1 gives the full variable domain: KAGVTQTPRYLIKTRGQQVTLSCSPISGHRSVSWYQQTPGQGLQFLFEYFSETQRNKGNFPGRFSGRQFSNSRSEMNVSTLELGDSALYLCASSLGAGAGTEAFFGQGTRLTVV.

The chain carries TRBV27 and TRBJ2-7, with TRBD2 matching over 9 bases. This CDR3 contains 16 residues. Germline V gene sequence: CDR1 MNHEY, CDR2 SMNVEV (reference sequence). With V trimmed by 3 bases and J by 2 bases, 8 bases remained unmatched. CDR3 DNA: TGTGCCAGCAGTTTCCTAGCGGGATTGGAACCCTACGAGCAGTACTTC. Amino acid sequence: CASSFLAGLEPYEQYF.

The V call is TRBV7-9, the J call TRBJ2-7, with 8 positions matching TRBD1. Germline V gene data show CDR1 as SEHNR and CDR2 as FQNEAQ (reference sequence). The CDR3 has 16 residues. With V trimmed by 5 bases and J by 0 bases, 9 bases remained unmatched. Written as DNA, the CDR3 is TGTGCCAGCAGCCCCGGCAGGGGGCCCCTCTCCTACGAGCAGTACTTC. Amino acid sequence: CASSPGRGPLSYEQYF. Using reference TRBV7-9 and TRBJ2-7 for the parts outside the CDR3, the full variable domain is DTGVSQNPRHKITKRGQNVTFRCDPISEHNRLYWYRQTLGQGPEFLTYFQNEAQLEKSRLLSDRFSAERPKGSFSTLEIQRTEQGDSAMYLCASSPGRGPLSYEQYFGPGTRLTVT.

This chain links TRBV12-1 with TRBJ2-7; the table's TRBD2 call for D was not verified on the DNA. TRBV12-1 is assigned pseudogene status. The CDR3 contains 16 residues. DNA of the CDR3: TGTGCCAGCAGCTTCTGGGGGGGGAGGGGCCTCTACGAGCAGTACTTC. It yields the protein CASSFWGGRGLYEQYF.

CDR3 DNA: TGTGCCTGGAGTGTCGGAGAGACCCAGTACTTC. Translated: CAWSVGETQYF. The chain has TRBV30 and TRBJ2-5; no reliable D call. The CDR3 runs to 11 residues. The germline V and J ends were trimmed by 0 bases and 4 bases, with 3 bases remaining between them. CDR1 and CDR2 (germline): GTSNPN, SVGIG (reference sequence).

This chain joins TRBV2 and TRBJ1-5, with D unresolved. The CDR3 runs 13 residues. V was shortened by 3 bases and J by 3 bases, with 6 bases between the two germline ends. CDR1 and CDR2 (germline): SNHLY, FYNNEI. CDR3 in DNA: TGTGCCAGCAGTGACCAGGACAATCAGCCCCAGCATTTT. Translating gives CASSDQDNQPQHF.

CDR3 region: CSVEGGTYEQYF. DNA for the CDR3: TGCAGCGTTGAAGGAGGAACCTACGAGCAGTACTTC. This chain joins TRBV29-1 and TRBJ2-7, with D unclear. The CDR3 sequence is 12 residues long. Germline loops: CDR1 SQVTM, CDR2 ANQGSEA. V was cut by 1 base and J by 2 bases, with 6 bases left in between.

This chain links TRBV30 with TRBJ2-1, with 7 positions matching TRBD2. CDR1 is GTSNPN and CDR2 is SVGIG in the germline V gene (reference sequence). The CDR3 sequence is 12 residues long. Losses at the gene ends were 4 bases for V and 9 bases for J; bases not matched to a gene: 6. CDR3 in amino acids: CAWNQREGEQFF. CDR3 bases: TGTGCCTGGAACCAGAGGGAGGGTGAGCAGTTCTTC.

This clone was counted a few times. The chain joins TRBV5-1 to TRBJ1-2, with D tentatively TRBD1 (6 bases). The germline V gene has CDR1 SGHRS and CDR2 YFSETQ. The CDR3 covers 14 residues. V was pared by 0 bases and J by 7 bases, with 13 bases between. The CDR3 spells CASSLERTAFGYTF. As DNA, the CDR3 is TGCGCCAGCAGCTTGGAGAGGACAGCCTTTGGCTACACCTTC. The complete variable domain, with remaining parts taken from reference TRBV5-1 and TRBJ1-2, reads KAGVTQTPRYLIKTRGQQVTLSCSPISGHRSVSWYQQTPGQGLQFLFEYFSETQRNKGNFPGRFSGRQFSNSRSEMNVSTLELGDSALYLCASSLERTAFGYTFGSGTRLTVV.